This is a list of T cell receptor beta chains from one sample in a study of T-cell memory formation after mild COVID-19. From the 5' RACE reads, TCRdb called clonotypes with MiXCR, one entry per CDR3 protein. The table records about 350,000 distinct CDR3 sequences, roughly 15% of them present only once. Input material: PBMCs or a T cell subset sorted from them (not recorded which). Receptor source: a man aged 18 to 29 who had mild COVID-19 (a few samples of this study predate the infection). Cell type and time point are not known. Each CDR3 is given with its conserved first and last residue. A D gene is named only where the DNA matches it firmly. Size tells how often a clone was seen (once, few, many) or the class of an expanded clone, and some rows leave it out.

D	J	size	V	CDR3	DNA
.	TRBJ2-1	many	TRBV3-1	CASSQDGGFSEQFF	TGTGCCAGCAGCCAAGATGGAGGGTTCAGTGAGCAGTTCTTC
.	TRBJ1-1	few	TRBV20-1	CSARDPKGPGREAFF	TGCAGTGCTAGAGATCCGAAGGGGCCCGGTAGAGAAGCTTTCTTT
.	TRBJ2-3	few	TRBV18	CASSLASSDTQYF	TGTGCCAGCTCACTAGCGAGCTCAGATACGCAGTATTTT
.	TRBJ1-2	few	TRBV20-1	CSARDRRRIANYGYTF	TGCAGTGCTAGAGATCGGAGAAGAATAGCTAACTATGGCTACACCTTC
.	TRBJ1-5	few	TRBV6-2/TRBV6-3	CASTPRGVVDQPQHF	TGTGCCAGCACCCCCCGAGGGGTAGTGGATCAGCCCCAGCATTTT
TRBD1	TRBJ1-2	.	TRBV11-2	CASSADRGHYGYTF	TGTGCCAGCAGCGCGGACAGGGGCCACTATGGCTACACCTTC
.	TRBJ2-6	.	TRBV10-3	CAISESAQGIVTF	TGTGCCATCAGTGAGTCAGCGCAGGGGATCGTAACTTTC
.	TRBJ2-3	.	TRBV2	CASRAGAPQYF	TGTGCCAGCAGAGCCGGGGCGCCGCAGTATTTT
.	TRBJ2-1	.	TRBV20-1	CSAPRGAVDNEQFF	TGCAGTGCTCCACGGGGGGCGGTGGACAATGAGCAGTTCTTC
TRBD2	TRBJ2-5	.	TRBV3-1	CASSQRGAGGTQYF	TGTGCCAGCAGCCAGCGGGGAGCGGGGGGGACCCAGTACTTC
.	TRBJ2-1	many	TRBV3-1	CASSQDGRQYNEQFF	TGTGCCAGCAGCCAAGATGGGCGACAGTACAATGAGCAGTTCTTC
.	TRBJ1-4	.	TRBV5-4	CASSLRLGSNEKLFF	TGTGCCAGCAGCTTGCGACTAGGTTCTAATGAAAAACTGTTTTTT
TRBD1	TRBJ1-2	.	TRBV3-1	CASRPQGAPGYTF	TGTGCCAGCAGGCCTCAGGGGGCCCCTGGCTACACCTTC
.	TRBJ2-2	many	TRBV7-8	CASQDANTGELFF	TGTGCCAGTCAGGACGCGAACACCGGGGAGCTGTTTTTT
.	TRBJ2-4	few	TRBV20-1	CSAREAAWAKNIQYF	TGCAGTGCTAGAGAAGCAGCGTGGGCCAAAAACATTCAGTACTTC
TRBD1	TRBJ2-1	.	TRBV6-2/TRBV6-3	CASSYSEGQGFLGEQFF	TGTGCCAGCAGTTACTCGGAGGGACAGGGGTTTTTGGGTGAGCAGTTCTTC
.	TRBJ1-2	few	TRBV3-1	CASSQGRVYGYTF	TGTGCCAGCAGCCAGGGACGCGTTTATGGCTACACCTTC
.	TRBJ2-1	many	TRBV20-1	CSARDSTGPYNEQFF	TGCAGTGCTAGAGATTCGACAGGCCCCTACAATGAGCAGTTCTTC
.	TRBJ2-4	many	TRBV7-2	CASSLVSPASGSKNIQYF	TGTGCCAGCAGCTTAGTGTCACCTGCGAGCGGAAGCAAAAACATTCAGTACTTC
.	TRBJ2-5	.	TRBV7-9	CASSFGIKGLGETQYF	TGTGCCAGCAGCTTCGGCATTAAGGGGCTTGGGGAGACCCAGTACTTC
TRBD2	TRBJ2-1	.	TRBV6-5	CASSFGLAGGTSYNEQFF	TGTGCCAGCAGTTTTGGACTAGCGGGGGGTACCTCCTACAATGAGCAGTTCTTC
.	TRBJ1-1	few	TRBV18	CASSGTQENTEAFF	TGTGCCAGCTCAGGGACACAGGAGAACACTGAAGCTTTCTTT
.	TRBJ2-3	.	TRBV7-8	CASSLFKVTDTQYF	TGTGCCAGCAGCTTATTTAAGGTCACAGATACGCAGTATTTT
.	TRBJ1-1	.	TRBV5-1	CASSSGGRGGTEAFF	TGCGCCAGCAGCTCGGGGGGCAGAGGGGGGACTGAAGCTTTCTTT
TRBD2	TRBJ2-3	few	TRBV7-2	CASSLVASGGAADTQYF	TGTGCCAGCAGCTTAGTAGCTAGCGGGGGGGCGGCAGATACGCAGTATTTT
.	TRBJ1-6	.	TRBV4-1	CASSQGVMNSPLHF	TGCGCCAGCAGCCAAGGAGTTATGAATTCACCCCTCCACTTT
.	TRBJ1-1	.	TRBV18	CASSPRSERTEAFF	TGTGCCAGCTCACCAAGGTCTGAGCGGACTGAAGCTTTCTTT
TRBD1	TRBJ2-7	.	TRBV19	CASSITGTGAQYF	TGTGCCAGTAGTATAACCGGGACAGGCGCTCAGTACTTC
.	TRBJ1-6	few	TRBV12-3/TRBV12-4	CASSRGFSRDNSPLHF	TGTGCCAGCAGTCGGGGTTTTAGCAGGGATAATTCACCCCTCCACTTT
TRBD2	TRBJ2-7	few	TRBV5-1	CASSLETSGGAYEQYF	TGCGCCAGCAGCTTGGAGACTAGCGGGGGAGCCTACGAGCAGTACTTC
.	TRBJ2-3	many	TRBV5-1	CATATGGQGDTQYF	TGCGCCACCGCGACAGGTGGGCAAGGAGATACGCAGTATTTT
.	TRBJ1-6	few	TRBV27	CASSLGRQNSPLHF	TGTGCCAGCAGCCTGGGACGGCAGAATTCACCCCTCCACTTT
TRBD1	TRBJ2-4	few	TRBV20-1	CSVTGTGNIQYF	TGCAGTGTTACAGGGACAGGAAACATTCAGTACTTC
TRBD1	TRBJ1-1	many	TRBV30	CARGGLMDRGRTEAFF	TGTGCCCGAGGTGGTCTGATGGACAGGGGCCGGACTGAAGCTTTCTTT
.	TRBJ2-4	few	TRBV12-5	CASGDRDVKNIQYF	TGTGCTAGTGGCGACCGGGACGTCAAAAACATTCAGTACTTC